These 12 T cell receptor beta chains came from one sample sequenced in a study of CD8 T cells in Susac syndrome. The authors reverse transcribed 0.5 to 1 ug RNA with random hexamers. In TCRdb, the immunoSEQ multiplex PCR reads were re-called with MiXCR into one record per CDR3 protein. This table holds about 300,000 distinct CDR3 sequences, roughly 85% found once. Sample: CD8+ T cells from PBMCs. These receptors were taken from a human donor with multiple sclerosis.

The CDR3 here is CASSYSITAGSLYEQYF. CDR3 coding DNA: TGTGCCAGCAGTTACTCGATCACAGCGGGAAGCCTCTACGAGCAGTACTTC. The chain combines TRBV6-2 or TRBV6-3 with TRBJ2-7; 7 bases line up with TRBD2. Germline CDR1 reads MNHEY; CDR2 reads SVGEGT. There are 17 residues in the CDR3. The ends lost 0 bases at V and 3 bases at J; junction bases unmatched: 11.

This chain joins TRBV7-9 and TRBJ2-3; D is possibly TRBD2 (6 bases). This CDR3 region has 17 residues. In germline, CDR1 is SEHNR, CDR2 FQNEAQ (reference sequence). Trimming cost V 6 bases and J 4 bases, with 23 bases left between them. The CDR3 loop reads CASRGLYPSPGADTQYF. The CDR3 nucleotides read TGTGCCAGCAGGGGACTTTATCCCTCCCCGGGGGCAGATACGCAGTATTTT.

The rearrangement uses TRBV15 and TRBJ1-4; weak D call: TRBD1 (6 bases). V was shortened by 2 bases and J by 8 bases, with 21 bases between the two germline ends. Germline-derived CDR1 and CDR2 are LNHNV and YYDKDF (reference sequence). This CDR3 comprises 17 residues. The CDR3 sequence is CATSRPINRGAGEKLFF. CDR3 DNA: TGTGCCACCAGCAGACCGATTAACCGGGGGGCAGGAGAAAAACTGTTTTTT.

This clonotype came up once. This rearrangement joins TRBV6-5 to TRBJ2-2; unclear D gene. Trimming shortened V by 0 bases and J by 1 base, and 12 bases separated the two germline ends. CDR3 size: 17 residues. Germline CDR1 reads MNHEY; CDR2 reads SVGAGI. CDR3 sequence reads: CASSYSKTNLNTGELFF. The DNA of the CDR3 is TGTGCCAGCAGTTACTCGAAGACAAACCTGAACACCGGGGAGCTGTTTTTT.

The chain recombines TRBV29-1 with TRBJ2-2, with 14 bases fitting TRBD2. The V gene's germline CDR1 is SQVTM and CDR2 ANQGSEA. Trimming cost V 5 bases and J 5 bases; bases outside gene matches: 10. There are 17 residues in the CDR3. The CDR3 region has the DNA TGCAGCGTTCCCAAGACTAGCGGGAGGGGGCGAACCGGGGAGCTGTTTTTT. It translates to CSVPKTSGRGRTGELFF.

This chain joins TRBV9 and TRBJ1-2; D not certain. Trimming left V 0 bases short and J 8 bases short, with 11 bases between. Per the germline V gene, CDR1 is SGDLS and CDR2 is YYNGEE. The CDR3 contains 13 residues. Written as DNA, the CDR3 is TGTGCCAGCAGCGTAGCTAATTCGGGGGGCTACACCTTC. Its translation is CASSVANSGGYTF.

The chain links TRBV6-2 or TRBV6-3 to TRBJ2-7, with 7 bases fitting TRBD1. Germline V CDR1 and CDR2: MNHEY, SVGEGT. Trimming removed 5 bases from V and 4 bases from J; junction bases left unmatched: 11. The CDR3 has 15 residues. The CDR3 is CASSSYLGQTYEQYF. CDR3 sequence (DNA): TGTGCCAGCAGTAGCTATTTGGGACAGACATACGAGCAGTACTTC.

This chain joins TRBV5-4 and TRBJ2-7; 11 positions match TRBD2. After removal of 0 bases from V and 6 bases from J, the junction contained 5 bases not matched to a gene. Germline loops: CDR1 SGHNT, CDR2 YYREEE (reference sequence). CDR3 size: 15 residues. The CDR3 DNA reads as TGTGCCAGCAGCTTGGTGGCTAGCGGGAGGATCGAGCAGTACTTC. Its protein product is CASSLVASGRIEQYF.

The chain links TRBV5-6 to TRBJ2-7; a possible D gene is TRBD1 (5 bases). V was trimmed by 3 bases and J by 0 bases, leaving 10 bases between them. The CDR3 runs 14 residues. Germline CDR1 and CDR2: SGHDT and YYEEEE. The chain's CDR3 is CASSYAGNSYEQYF. The CDR3 DNA reads TGTGCCAGCAGCTATGCAGGGAACTCCTACGAGCAGTACTTC.

The chain joins TRBV6-2 or TRBV6-3 to TRBJ2-1; no clear D gene. Germline V gene data show CDR1 as MNHEY and CDR2 as SVGEGT. Trimming removed 8 bases from V and 6 bases from J, with 11 bases in between. The length of the CDR3 is 12 residues. The CDR3 bases are TGTGCCAGCCGTCCCTGGTCCAATGAGCAGTTCTTC. Translation gives CASRPWSNEQFF.

The rearrangement links TRBV4-3 to TRBJ2-7; D is possibly TRBD1 or TRBD2 (5 bases each). The CDR3 totals 15 residues. V lost 1 base to trimming and J lost 8 bases, with 18 bases between them. Per germline, CDR1 LGHNA and CDR2 YSLEER. In DNA, the CDR3 is TGCGCCAGCAGCCAAGCGCGCGGGCCTGGGGCGAAGCAGTACTTC. Protein sequence: CASSQARGPGAKQYF.

The chain has TRBV6-2 or TRBV6-3 and TRBJ1-2; no firm D call. CDR1 is MNHEY, CDR2 SVGEGT, per germline. The CDR3 contains 13 residues. V dropped 2 bases and J dropped 4 bases, with 8 bases sitting between them. In nucleotides, the CDR3 is TGTGCCAGCAGTTACCTGAATTCCTATGGCTACACCTTC. Translation gives CASSYLNSYGYTF.